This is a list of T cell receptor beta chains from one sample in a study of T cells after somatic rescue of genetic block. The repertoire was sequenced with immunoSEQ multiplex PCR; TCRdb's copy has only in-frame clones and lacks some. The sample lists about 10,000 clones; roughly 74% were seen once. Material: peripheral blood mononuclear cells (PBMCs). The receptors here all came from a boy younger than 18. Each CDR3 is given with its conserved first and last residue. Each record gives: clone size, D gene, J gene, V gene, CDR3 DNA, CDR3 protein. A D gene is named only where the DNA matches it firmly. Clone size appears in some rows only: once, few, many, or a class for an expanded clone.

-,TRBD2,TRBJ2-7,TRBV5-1,TGCGCCAGCAGCTCGGCGGCGGGAGGACTCTACGAGCAGTACTTC,CASSSAAGGLYEQYF
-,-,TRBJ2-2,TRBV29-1,TGCAGCGCTCCGGGACCCTGGGGAACCGGGGAGCTGTTTTTT,CSAPGPWGTGELFF
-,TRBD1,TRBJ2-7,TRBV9,TGTGCCAGCAGGATAGGTGGGACAGCCTCCTACGAGCAGTACTTC,CASRIGGTASYEQYF
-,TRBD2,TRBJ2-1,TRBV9,TGTGCCAGCAGGGCTAGCGGGAGTGGGGGAGGCAATTGGGACAATGAGCAGTTCTTC,CASRASGSGGGNWDNEQFF
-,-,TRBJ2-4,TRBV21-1,TGTGCCAGCAGCAGACTAGCGGGAGAGGAGAGAGCCAAAAACATTCAGTACTTC,CASSRLAGEERAKNIQYF
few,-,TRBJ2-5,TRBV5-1,TGCGCCAGCAGCTTGGGCTTTGAGGGGGAGACCCAGTACTTC,CASSLGFEGETQYF
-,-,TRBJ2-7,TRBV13,TGTGCCAGCAACCCTCGGGATTATTCCTACGAGCAGTACTTC,CASNPRDYSYEQYF
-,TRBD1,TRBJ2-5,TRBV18,TGTGCCAGCTCACCACCACGGGACAGAAAAGAGACCCAGTACTTC,CASSPPRDRKETQYF
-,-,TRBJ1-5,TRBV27,TGTGCCAGCAGTTTATCGGGGGGGTCGGGCAATCAGCCCCAGCATTTT,CASSLSGGSGNQPQHF
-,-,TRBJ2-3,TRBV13,TGTGCCAGCACCCAGGGGCAAGGGGCCAGTTTATACACAGATACGCAGTATTTT,CASTQGQGASLYTDTQYF
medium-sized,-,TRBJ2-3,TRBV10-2,TGCGCCAGCGGCTTGGATACGCAGTATTTT,CASGLDTQYF
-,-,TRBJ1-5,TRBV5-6,TGTGCCAGCAGCTTGTTCGGGGGAAACAATCAGCCCCAGCATTTT,CASSLFGGNNQPQHF
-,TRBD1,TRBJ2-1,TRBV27,TGTGCCAGCAGTTTCCCGGGACAGGGGGAAAATGAGCAGTTCTTC,CASSFPGQGENEQFF
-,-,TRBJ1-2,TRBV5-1,TGCGCCAGCAGCTCCCCGACAGGAAACTATGGCTACACCTTC,CASSSPTGNYGYTF
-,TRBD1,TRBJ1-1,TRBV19,TGTGCCAGTAGAACCGGGACAGGGAATTGGGTAAGCACTGAAGCTTTCTTT,CASRTGTGNWVSTEAFF
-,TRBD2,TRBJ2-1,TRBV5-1,TGCGCCAGCAATGAGGCTAGCGGGGCAATCTCCTACAATGAGCAGTTCTTC,CASNEASGAISYNEQFF
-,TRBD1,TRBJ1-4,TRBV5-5,TGTGCCAGCAGCCCTCCGACAGGGGGAGGAAATGAAAAACTGTTTTTT,CASSPPTGGGNEKLFF
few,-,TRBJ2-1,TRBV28,TGTGCCAGCAGTCTTGGACCCCGCCACAATGAGCAGTTCTTC,CASSLGPRHNEQFF
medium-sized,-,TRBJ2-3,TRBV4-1,TGCGCCAGCAGCCAAGGTTCAGGGGTGGGGCTTTCGTATACGCAGTATTTT,CASSQGSGVGLSYTQYF
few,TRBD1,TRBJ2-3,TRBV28,TGTGCCAGCAGTCCCCGACAGGGGTTCACAGATACGCAGTATTTT,CASSPRQGFTDTQYF
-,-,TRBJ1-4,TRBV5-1,TGCGCCAGCAGGAGTGCAGGGGCGCAGGGCGAAAAACTGTTTTTT,CASRSAGAQGEKLFF
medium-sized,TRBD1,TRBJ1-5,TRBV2,TGTGCCAGCAGCGTGACAGGGAATAGCAATCAGCCCCAGCATTTT,CASSVTGNSNQPQHF
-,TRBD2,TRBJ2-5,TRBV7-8,TGTGCCAGCAGCTTAGGCGGGAGGGGGACCCAGTACTTC,CASSLGGRGTQYF
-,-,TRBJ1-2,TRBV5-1,TGCGCCAGCAGACTTGGACAGAGCTATGGCTACACCTTC,CASRLGQSYGYTF
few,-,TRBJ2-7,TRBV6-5,TGTGCCAGCAGTTACTCGCGGGGCGTCTACGAGCAGTACTTC,CASSYSRGVYEQYF
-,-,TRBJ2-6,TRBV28,TGTGCCAGCAGTCCGGACTTCTCTGGGGCCAACGTCCTGACTTTC,CASSPDFSGANVLTF
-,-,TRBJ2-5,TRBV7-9,TGTGCCAGCAGCTTAAGCAGCGTCGGAGAGACCCAGTACTTC,CASSLSSVGETQYF
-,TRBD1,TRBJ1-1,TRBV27,TGTGCCAGCAGTTTAAACAGGGGTGGTGGAGCTTTCTTT,CASSLNRGGGAFF
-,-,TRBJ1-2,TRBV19,TGTGCCAGTACCCGGACAGACCAGGGCAACTATGGCTACACCTTC,CASTRTDQGNYGYTF
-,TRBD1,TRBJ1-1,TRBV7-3,TGTGCCAGCAGCTTGACAGGGAGGACTGAAGCTTTCTTT,CASSLTGRTEAFF
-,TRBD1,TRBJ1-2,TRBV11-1,TGTGCCAGCAGCTTTGAGGGACAGGACTATGGCTACACCTTC,CASSFEGQDYGYTF
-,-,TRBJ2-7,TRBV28,TGTGCCAGCAGTTATGGAGGGCAGGAGTACGAGCAGTACTTC,CASSYGGQEYEQYF